The entry below describes one T cell receptor (beta chain). Using immunoSEQ multiplex PCR, the repertoire was profiled, and TCRdb retains in-frame clones only, with some absent. The sample yields about 70,000 clones, 70% to 90% seen once. V lost 0 bases, J lost 4 bases, and 5 bases lay in between. Looked up from germline, CDR1 is SGDLS and CDR2 is YYNGEE. There are 13 residues in the CDR3. This entry comes from a study of blood T cell repertoires in COVID-19. The sequence was obtained from a woman aged 55-70 years with acute or convalescent COVID-19. The sample consisted of peripheral blood. This chain joins TRBV9 and TRBJ2-1, with a tentative D call TRBD1 (5 bases). The CDR3 reads CASSVGQYNEQFF. The DNA for the CDR3 is TGTGCCAGCAGCGTAGGACAGTACAATGAGCAGTTCTTC.